Shown below are 21 T cell receptor beta chains from a single sample sequenced in a study of response to subunit inactivated influenza vaccine. One entry per CDR3 protein, called by TCRdb with MiXCR from the RT-PCR reads. This sample has 650,000 to 700,000 distinct CDR3 sequences; 15% to 18% occur once, and the top ten carry 11%. The sequenced sample was PBMCs from blood, obtained less than 13 days after vaccination. Every receptor here comes from a man in his fifties who received an inactivated influenza vaccine.

The rearrangement uses TRBV20-1 and TRBJ2-7; 7 bases line up with TRBD1. Per germline, CDR1 DFQATT and CDR2 SNEGSKA (reference sequence). This CDR3 is built from 18 residues. With V trimmed by 0 bases and J by 0 bases, 14 bases remained unmatched. The DNA for the CDR3 is TGCAGTGCTAGAGATGGACAGGAGACGATACTGAGCTCCTACGAGCAGTACTTC. Its translation: CSARDGQETILSSYEQYF.

At least ten counts were recorded for this clonotype. The V gene is TRBV10-3, the J gene TRBJ2-7, with D unclear. This CDR3 is 14 amino acids long. V lost 2 bases, J lost 1 base, and 9 bases lay in between. Germline CDR1 is ENHRY and CDR2 is SYGVKD. CDR3 DNA sequence: TGTGCCATCAGTGAGCGAAGCAGATCCTACGAGCAGTACTTC. Its translation is CAISERSRSYEQYF.

This clonotype was detected only a few times. The chain has TRBV11-3 and TRBJ2-2; TRBD2 is a possible D gene (6 bases). V was trimmed by 5 bases and J by 3 bases, leaving 10 bases between them. The CDR3 is 14 amino acids. Germline V gene sequence: CDR1 SGHNT, CDR2 YENEEA. The CDR3 DNA reads as TGTGCCAGCAGCCGAACTAGCTACACCGGGGAGCTGTTTTTT. Protein sequence: CASSRTSYTGELFF.

This clonotype was observed a few times. This chain uses TRBV7-9 with TRBJ2-3; no definite D call. Germline CDR1 and CDR2: SEHNR and FQNEAQ (reference sequence). The CDR3 consists of 15 residues. The ends were cut back, 4 bases at V and 4 bases at J, with 15 bases in the middle. DNA for the CDR3: TGTGCCAGCAGCTCCCGGGTCCCAATCCCAGATACGCAGTATTTT. Its translation: CASSSRVPIPDTQYF.

This chain uses TRBV5-1 with TRBJ2-1; 7 positions match TRBD2. Germline-derived CDR1 and CDR2 are SGHRS and YFSETQ. The CDR3 runs 13 residues. Trimming removed 8 bases from V and 9 bases from J; junction bases left unmatched: 11. The CDR3 nucleotides read TGCGCCAGTATTGGGACCGGGGAGGGTGAGCAGTTCTTC. Its translation: CASIGTGEGEQFF. Using reference TRBV5-1 and TRBJ2-1 for the parts outside the CDR3, the full variable domain is KAGVTQTPRYLIKTRGQQVTLSCSPISGHRSVSWYQQTPGQGLQFLFEYFSETQRNKGNFPGRFSGRQFSNSRSEMNVSTLELGDSALYLCASIGTGEGEQFFGPGTRLTVL.

The chain employs TRBV12-3 or TRBV12-4 and TRBJ2-5; 9 nucleotides line up with TRBD2. The V and J ends lost 5 bases and 5 bases, in that order; junction bases with no gene match: 6. The CDR3 is 14 amino acids. CDR3 coding DNA: TGTGCCAGCAGTGGGGGACTAGCCGGTGAGACCCAGTACTTC. This gives the protein CASSGGLAGETQYF.

This sequence joins TRBV9 and TRBJ1-4; unclear D gene. Germline loops: CDR1 SGDLS, CDR2 YYNGEE. Trimming removed 4 bases at V and 0 bases at J, with 10 bases between. This CDR3 has 15 amino acids. Here the CDR3 DNA reads TGTGCCAGCAGCCGATTCAGGTCAACTAATGAAAAACTGTTTTTT. It codes for CASSRFRSTNEKLFF.

The sample holds a few counts of this clonotype. The J gene is TRBJ1-5, the V gene TRBV5-1; possibly TRBD1 for D (6 bases). In germline, CDR1 is SGHRS, CDR2 YFSETQ. V shed 2 bases and J shed 9 bases, with 15 bases lying between them. This CDR3 comprises 14 residues. The CDR3 nucleotides are TGCGCCAGCAGCTTCATCTCGGGACAAGGGCCCCAGCATTTT. It translates to CASSFISGQGPQHF.

This clonotype was observed a few times. V and J are TRBV5-1 and TRBJ2-3; D tentatively fits TRBD1 or TRBD2 (5 bases each). Germline lookup yields CDR1 SGHRS and CDR2 YFSETQ. The CDR3 contains 15 residues. Trimming left V 2 bases short and J 4 bases short, with 14 bases between. CDR3 in amino acids: CASSFSGSQADTQYF. The CDR3 nucleotides read TGCGCCAGCAGCTTTTCAGGGAGCCAAGCAGATACGCAGTATTTT.

This clonotype was found a few times. One end of the junction does not line up with germline, which may come from a read error. J is TRBJ2-6 and V is TRBV6-1; 8 bases are shared with TRBD1. This CDR3 spans 15 amino acids. The germline gives CDR1 MNHNS, CDR2 SASEGT. The CDR3 region has the DNA TGTGCCAGCAGCCGACAGGGGTCTGAGGCCAACGTCCTGACTTTC. Protein sequence: CASSRQGSEANVLTF.

This clonotype was seen a few times. The gene calls are TRBV29-1 and TRBJ1-2; D ambiguous. V was pared by 6 bases and J by 8 bases, with 10 bases between. The germline V gene has CDR1 SQVTM and CDR2 ANQGSEA. This CDR3 contains 10 residues. The CDR3 sequence is CSVVTDGYTF. CDR3 DNA sequence: TGCAGCGTGGTCACAGACGGCTACACCTTC.

There are a few counts of this clonotype. This sequence joins TRBV14 and TRBJ2-1; D uncertain. This CDR3 is built from 17 residues. Germline CDR1 is SGHDN and CDR2 is FVKESK. Trimming took off 4 bases at V and 8 bases at J, with 24 bases between the two ends. CDR3 sequence reads: CASSPKGSFRKVHEQFF. The CDR3 DNA reads as TGTGCCAGCAGCCCCAAAGGGTCGTTCCGGAAGGTCCATGAGCAGTTCTTC.

This clonotype showed up just a few times. The chain recombines TRBV6-2 or TRBV6-3 with TRBJ2-3; TRBD2 matches 9 bases. Looked up from germline, CDR1 is MNHEY and CDR2 is SVGEGT. There are 14 residues in the CDR3. V shed 2 bases, J shed 7 bases, and the junction held 4 bases outside the gene matches. The CDR3 protein is CASSYGTSRYTQYF. The CDR3, as DNA: TGTGCCAGCAGTTACGGGACTAGCAGGTATACGCAGTATTTT.

The chain employs TRBV20-1 and TRBJ1-2; maybe TRBD1 (5 bases). The germline V gene encodes CDR1 DFQATT and CDR2 SNEGSKA (reference sequence). Trimming removed 2 bases from V and 2 bases from J, with 12 bases in between. CDR3 size: 14 residues. CDR3 DNA sequence: TGCAGTGCTAGATCACAGGCTCTAAACTATGGCTACACCTTC. This codes for CSARSQALNYGYTF.

This chain connects TRBV7-9 to TRBJ1-6; a weak D match, TRBD1 (6 bases). The CDR3 has 13 amino acids. Germline V gives CDR1 SEHNR, CDR2 FQNEAQ (reference sequence). V gave up 6 bases and J gave up 7 bases, with 10 bases separating them. The CDR3 DNA reads TGTGCCAGCAGGGACAGTCTCAATTCACCCCTCCACTTT. Translation gives CASRDSLNSPLHF.

This clonotype turned up a few times. The chain recombines TRBV2 with TRBJ1-1; D is undetermined. Germline V lookup: CDR1 SNHLY, CDR2 FYNNEI. Deletions cut 7 bases from V and 1 base from J, with 22 bases between. This CDR3 has 17 amino acids. CDR3 coding DNA: TGTGCCAGCAATCGAGGCAGAAGATTGTCGAAGAACACTGAAGCTTTCTTT. Protein product: CASNRGRRLSKNTEAFF.

The rearrangement links TRBV23-1 to TRBJ2-7; 7 bases agree with TRBD1. TRBV23-1 is labeled an ORF, and its function is uncertain. V was clipped by 1 base and J by 5 bases; unmatched bases: 11. The CDR3 consists of 16 residues. CDR3 loop: CASSQLTGDRIDEQYF. In DNA, the CDR3 is TGCGCCAGCAGTCAATTAACAGGGGATCGTATCGACGAGCAGTACTTC.

This clonotype has ten or more counts. The J gene is TRBJ2-1, the V gene TRBV29-1; possibly TRBD1 or TRBD2 for D (5 bases each). The germline V gene has CDR1 SQVTM and CDR2 ANQGSEA. This CDR3 contains 12 residues. Trimming removed 5 bases from V and 8 bases from J, with 13 bases in between. CDR3 nucleotide sequence: TGCAGCGTTCTGGATGGGACCGATGAGCAGTTCTTC. It codes for CSVLDGTDEQFF.

This clonotype was found a few times. The chain links TRBV4-3 to TRBJ2-7, with a possible D match to TRBD2 (5 bases). Germline V gene data show CDR1 as LGHNA and CDR2 as YSLEER. Between the trimmed V and J ends, which lost 5 bases and 6 bases, there was a span of 20 bases. This CDR3 contains 15 residues. The CDR3 sequence is CASSEGSPGLREQYF. DNA of the CDR3: TGCGCCAGCAGCGAAGGGAGCCCCGGGTTGCGCGAGCAGTACTTC.

There are a few counts of this clonotype. The J gene is TRBJ2-7, the V gene TRBV6-2 or TRBV6-3, with D unclear. V lost 5 bases and J 3 bases, leaving 8 bases between the germline ends. Germline loops: CDR1 MNHEY, CDR2 SVGEGT. CDR3 length: 12 amino acids. The CDR3 sequence is CASSKYIYEQYF. Written as DNA, the CDR3 is TGTGCCAGCAGTAAATACATCTACGAGCAGTACTTC.

This clonotype showed up just a few times. V gene TRBV12-3 or TRBV12-4 combines with J gene TRBJ2-2; either TRBD1 or TRBD2 may fit D (5 bases each). Trimming pared 6 bases from V and 0 bases from J, leaving 11 bases between. This CDR3 is built from 15 residues. The CDR3 bases are TGTGCCAGCAGGCCAGGGAGTTCGAACACCGGGGAGCTGTTTTTT. It yields the protein CASRPGSSNTGELFF.